The TCR beta chain described here comes from a study of blood T cell repertoires in COVID-19 (dated by TCRdb to 2018 to 2020). The study in broad terms: Samples covering the acute and convalescent phases of COVID-19 were provided by collaborators in the United States, Italy and Spain. The prospective study material was composed of cDNA or gDNA derived from T cells, B-cell-depleted T cells, or PBMCs. The dataset comprised deeply sampled blood TCRbeta repertoires from subjects exposed to, actively infected with, or recovered from COVID-19. The repertoires were made available in a free public database intended to serve as a resource for research on the immune response to SARS-CoV-2. The samples were drawn from two sources: the first 160 participants of the ongoing ImmuneRACE study, and over 950 subjects contributed by 6 global collaborators. Nearly every sample came with metadata listing a de-identified subject ID, COVID-19 status, age in years and sex. Where available, HLA class I and class II types were obtained from metadata supplied by the sample provider rather than from assay-based typing. Study-level results and caveats: The amount of clinical and demographic metadata varied by source and participant and was provided uncurated.

TCRbeta CDR3 regions were amplified from genomic DNA using the immunoSEQ Assay, a bias-controlled multiplex PCR. The paper's data handling went like this. The number of nucleated cells in each sample was estimated from the amplification of reference gene primers within the assay. To quantify the absolute abundance of each unique TCRbeta CDR3 rearrangement, sequence reads were collapsed and filtered. For each sample, productive Simpson clonality was calculated as the square root of Simpson's diversity index over productive rearrangements. In TCRdb, the immuneACCESS table is reduced to in-frame sequences with V and J assigned. These tables do not hold every clone; where another copy was compared, an unresolved V gene accounts for under half, and the others remain unexplained. V, J and clone size were drawn from that table, and D and trimming were deduced from the DNA. The sample table shows some 35,000 clones, and roughly 89% are seen once. The ten largest make up approximately 7.2% of the sample.

A remark on this clone: Its antigen is unknown. An end of the junction does not agree with germline; a read error may underlie this.

Taken from cysteine to phenylalanine, the CDR3 has 18 residues. Just CDR3 DNA is preserved here, 54 bases in frame from base 1. The germline V gene specifies SGHAT as CDR1 and FQNNGV as CDR2. Collaborating institutions collected whole blood in K2EDTA tubes following their own protocols. For TCRbeta analysis, collaborator samples were shipped as frozen whole blood, as isolated PBMCs, or as DNA extracted from either sample type. The sequencing input was peripheral blood. The clonotype originates from a human donor in a cohort sampled during active COVID-19. Recombination linked TRBV11-2 to TRBJ1-6, and TRBD1 matches 8 of the central bases. The bases read TGTGCCAGCACCTTAGGAGGACAGGGAAGTTGGGGAAATTCACCCCTCCACTTT. Its translation is CASTLGGQGSWGNSPLHF. With the portions outside the CDR3 filled from the reference TRBV11-2 and TRBJ1-6 genes, the complete variable region becomes EAGVAQSPRYKIIEKRQSVAFWCNPISGHATLYWYQQILGQGPKLLIQFQNNGVVDDSQLPKDRFSAERLKGVDSTLKIQPAKLEDSAVYLCASTLGGQGSWGNSPLHFGNGTRLTVT.